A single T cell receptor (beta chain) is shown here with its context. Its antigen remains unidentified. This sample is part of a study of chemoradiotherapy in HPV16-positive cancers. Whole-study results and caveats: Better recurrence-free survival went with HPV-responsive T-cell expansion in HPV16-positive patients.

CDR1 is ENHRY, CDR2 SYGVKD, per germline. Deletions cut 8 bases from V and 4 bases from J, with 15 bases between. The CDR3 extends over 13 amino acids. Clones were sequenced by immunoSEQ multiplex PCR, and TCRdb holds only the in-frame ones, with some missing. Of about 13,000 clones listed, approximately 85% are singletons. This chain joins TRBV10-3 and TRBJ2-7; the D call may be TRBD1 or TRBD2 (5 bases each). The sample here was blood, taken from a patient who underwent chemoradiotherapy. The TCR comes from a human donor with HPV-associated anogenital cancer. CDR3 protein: CAIGAGLGYEQYF. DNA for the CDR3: TGTGCCATCGGGGCGGGCCTGGGATACGAGCAGTACTTC.